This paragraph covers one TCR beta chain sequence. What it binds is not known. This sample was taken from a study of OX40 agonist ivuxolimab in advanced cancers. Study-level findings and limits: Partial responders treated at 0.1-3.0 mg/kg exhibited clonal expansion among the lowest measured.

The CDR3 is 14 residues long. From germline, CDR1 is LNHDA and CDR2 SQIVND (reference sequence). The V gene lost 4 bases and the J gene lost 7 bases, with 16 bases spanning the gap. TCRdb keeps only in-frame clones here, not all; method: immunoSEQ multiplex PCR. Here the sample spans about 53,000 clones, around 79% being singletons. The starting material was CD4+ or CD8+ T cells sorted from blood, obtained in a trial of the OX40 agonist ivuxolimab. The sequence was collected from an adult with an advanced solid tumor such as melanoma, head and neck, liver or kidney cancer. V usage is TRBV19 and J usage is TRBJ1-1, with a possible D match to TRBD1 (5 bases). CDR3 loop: CASSTKTGYLEAFF. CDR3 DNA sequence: TGTGCCAGTAGTACAAAAACAGGATACCTTGAAGCTTTCTTT.